Following are 13 T cell receptor beta chains from one sample sequenced in a study of T cell changes during pregnancy in multiple sclerosis. TCRdb's table, derived via immunoSEQ multiplex PCR, lists solely in-frame clones and lacks some. The repertoire includes approximately 50,000 clones, less than 95% of them detected once, and around 0.31% sits in the top ten. The sample was CD4+ T cells from peripheral blood mononuclear cells, taken in the third trimester of pregnancy. The receptors were sampled from a female donor with multiple sclerosis, enrolled in a pregnancy study.

The chain has TRBV15 and TRBJ1-2; 7 nucleotides line up with TRBD1. J lost 4 bases, V lost 3 bases, and 5 bases had no gene match. There are 14 residues in the CDR3. Germline V CDR1 and CDR2: LNHNV, YYDKDF (reference sequence). The CDR3 nucleotides read TGTGCCACCAGCAGTGGTGACAGGGCCTATGGCTACACCTTC. Amino acid sequence: CATSSGDRAYGYTF.

The V gene is TRBV6-5, the J gene TRBJ2-1; 12 bases align to TRBD2. V was clipped by 5 bases and J by 3 bases; unmatched bases: 2. The CDR3 extends over 15 amino acids. Germline V gene data show CDR1 as MNHEY and CDR2 as SVGAGI. The DNA of the CDR3 is TGTGCCAGCAGTGGACTAGCGGGAATCTACAATGAGCAGTTCTTC. Amino acid sequence: CASSGLAGIYNEQFF.

This clone was counted a single time. The V call is TRBV19, the J call TRBJ1-5, with TRBD1 matching 7 bases. The CDR3 extends over 14 amino acids. The germline CDR1 and CDR2 sequences are LNHDA and SQIVND (reference sequence). Unmatched junction bases numbered 2, after V lost 3 bases and J lost 3 bases. CDR3 sequence reads: CASSIGQVNQPQHF. Written as DNA, the CDR3 is TGTGCCAGTAGTATCGGACAGGTCAATCAGCCCCAGCATTTT.

The gene calls are TRBV7-2 and TRBJ1-3, with 7 bases identical to TRBD1. Losses at the gene ends were 3 bases for V and 2 bases for J; bases not matched to a gene: 4. CDR3 size: 15 residues. CDR1 SGHTA and CDR2 FQGNSA come from the germline V gene. DNA of the CDR3: TGTGCCAGCAGCTTCCCAGGACAGGCTGGAAACACCATATATTTT. It translates to CASSFPGQAGNTIYF.

This rearrangement joins TRBV6-6 to TRBJ1-2, with D possibly being TRBD1 (5 bases). CDR1 is MNHNY and CDR2 is SVGAGI in the germline V gene (reference sequence). This CDR3 has 16 residues. With 0 bases removed from V and 8 bases from J, the gap between germline ends came to 19 bases. Here the CDR3 DNA reads TGTGCCAGCAGTTACTCCAATCCTGCCGGGCGGGGGGGCTACACCTTC. This encodes CASSYSNPAGRGGYTF.

V and J are TRBV28 and TRBJ2-1; D not certain. The CDR3 spans 18 residues. The V gene lost 6 bases and the J gene lost 5 bases, with 26 bases spanning the gap. CDR1 is MDHEN, CDR2 SYDVKM, per germline. The chain's CDR3 is CASSPPPTTRQLHNEQFF. CDR3 DNA sequence: TGTGCCAGCAGCCCCCCACCAACCACGAGACAATTACACAATGAGCAGTTCTTC. The full variable domain, in which reference TRBV28 and TRBJ2-1 provide the parts outside the CDR3, is DVKVTQSSRYLVKRTGEKVFLECVQDMDHENMFWYRQDPGLGLRLIYFSYDVKMKEKGDIPEGYSVSREKKERFSLILESASTNQTSMYLCASSPPPTTRQLHNEQFFGPGTRLTVL.

This clone turned up a few times. The chain joins TRBV2 to TRBJ1-5; D is possibly TRBD1 (6 bases). CDR3 length: 15 residues. V shed 7 bases and J shed 2 bases, with 15 bases lying between them. Germline lookup yields CDR1 SNHLY and CDR2 FYNNEI. The CDR3 sequence: CASNQGRAGNQPQHF. CDR3 nucleotide sequence: TGTGCCAGCAACCAGGGGAGGGCGGGCAATCAGCCCCAGCATTTT.

The chain recombines TRBV4-3 with TRBJ1-2; 7 bases fit TRBD1. The germline gives CDR1 LGHNA, CDR2 YSLEER. V lost 4 bases, J lost 7 bases, and 6 bases stayed unmatched. This CDR3 spans 13 amino acids. CDR3 bases: TGCGCCAGCAGCCTTGACAGGGCGGGTGGCTACACCTTC. Its protein product is CASSLDRAGGYTF.

This chain connects TRBV5-6 to TRBJ1-3; D ambiguous. The CDR3 is 15 amino acids. Between the trimmed V and J ends, which lost 0 bases and 4 bases, there was a span of 11 bases. Germline V gene lookup returns CDR1 SGHDT and CDR2 YYEEEE. As DNA, the CDR3 is TGTGCCAGCAGCTTGGGAGCCCGTCCAGGAAACACCATATATTTT. Protein product: CASSLGARPGNTIYF.

This clone was counted a single time. The chain is built from TRBV27 and TRBJ2-1, with a weak D call TRBD1 (6 bases). Germline assignment: CDR1 MNHEY and CDR2 SMNVEV (reference sequence). V was cut by 5 bases and J by 3 bases, with 14 bases left in between. This CDR3 contains 15 residues. CDR3 nucleotides: TGTGCCAGCAGTGTACAGGGTCCCTTCTACAATGAGCAGTTCTTC. This sequence encodes CASSVQGPFYNEQFF.

The chain links TRBV10-3 to TRBJ2-1, with TRBD2 as a possible D gene (7 bases). Looked up from germline, CDR1 is ENHRY and CDR2 is SYGVKD. There are 17 residues in the CDR3. Trimming stripped 3 bases from V and 0 bases from J, with 15 bases between. CDR3 sequence: CAISDQQGGSSYNEQFF. The CDR3 DNA reads TGTGCCATCAGTGACCAACAGGGAGGGAGCTCCTACAATGAGCAGTTCTTC.

The chain uses TRBV25-1 and TRBJ1-1, with 9 bases matching TRBD1. J was trimmed by 6 bases and V by 4 bases; bases with no gene match: 6. CDR1 and CDR2 (germline): MGHDK, SYGVNS. This CDR3 region has 14 residues. The CDR3 DNA sequence: TGTGCCAGCAGTGGGGACAGGGAAAGGGCTGAAGCTTTCTTT. Its protein product is CASSGDRERAEAFF.

The chain employs TRBV9 and TRBJ2-3; D may be TRBD1 (6 bases). The CDR3 covers 16 residues. The germline V gene encodes CDR1 SGDLS and CDR2 YYNGEE. Deletions cut 0 bases from V and 8 bases from J, with 19 bases between. CDR3 DNA: TGTGCCAGCAGCGTAGATGGGGGCGCGTCACCAGGTACGCAGTATTTT. Its translation: CASSVDGGASPGTQYF.